This T cell receptor beta chain emerged from a study of T-cell reconstitution after alpha-beta-depleted transplantation in children (dated by TCRdb to 2015 to 2016). For the wider study: T-cell immune reconstitution after TCRalphabeta/CD19-depleted allogeneic hematopoietic cell transplantation in children was quantitatively tracked in the study by means of TCR repertoire profiling.

The full study reports these points: Apparently early alphabetaT-cell count recovery about two months after transplant reportedly relied on only several hundred rapidly expanded clones derived from non-depleted graft cells. In some patients, the high TCRbeta diversity seen at day 60 was put down to recipient T cells and intrathymic progenitors that had survived conditioning. The frequencies of hyperexpanded clones fell over the following months, and after one year, T-cell counts and TCRbeta diversity were mostly attributed to newly produced T cells.

Library method: PCR. The sequencer was an Illumina HiSeq 2500. To normalize quantification of the TCRbeta repertoire, the TCR libraries were built with molecular barcoding that relied on unique molecular identifiers. TCRdb's own reprocessing of the public reads used fastp at Q25 and MiXCR and kept productive beta chains. Each CDR3 protein gets just one entry, which takes the most common genes and DNA from the rows behind it. This sample has roughly 790,000 distinct CDR3 sequences in its table, and roughly 15% of those were observed once. The ten largest clones capture 5% of the sample. This clonotype was observed a handful of times. Its antigen is still unknown. Base qualities are not provided; no much larger clone lies one nucleotide away. The treatment or condition label for this specimen denotes: allogeneic hematopoietic cell transplantation with graft depleted of TCRalphabeta T cells and CD19 B cells. The children who served as transplant recipients had been given grafts of TCRalphabeta/CD19-depleted allogeneic hematopoietic cells.

The cysteine opens and the phenylalanine closes a CDR3 of 15 amino acids. Here the CDR3 DNA is all that survives: 45 bases in frame from base 1. A distance of 9 bases separates the germline ends of V and J, which lose 1 base and 3 bases respectively. CDR1 and CDR2, looked up from the germline V gene (reference sequence), are SSHAT and FNYEAQ. The chain was built from TRBV7-7 and TRBJ2-2; the D gene assignment is perhaps TRBD1 or TRBD2, with each matching 5 bases. The sequence was obtained from a male patient between 5 and 17 years old who had a stem cell transplant for acute lymphoblastic leukemia, so the T cells may come from the graft donor. Sequences were derived from PBMCs, mostly from graft donor cells, sampled 360 days after TCRalphabeta/CD19-depleted stem cell transplant. The DNA sequence follows: TGTGCCAGCAGCTTAGGGCAGGGACACACCGGGGAGCTGTTTTTT. This gives the protein CASSLGQGHTGELFF.